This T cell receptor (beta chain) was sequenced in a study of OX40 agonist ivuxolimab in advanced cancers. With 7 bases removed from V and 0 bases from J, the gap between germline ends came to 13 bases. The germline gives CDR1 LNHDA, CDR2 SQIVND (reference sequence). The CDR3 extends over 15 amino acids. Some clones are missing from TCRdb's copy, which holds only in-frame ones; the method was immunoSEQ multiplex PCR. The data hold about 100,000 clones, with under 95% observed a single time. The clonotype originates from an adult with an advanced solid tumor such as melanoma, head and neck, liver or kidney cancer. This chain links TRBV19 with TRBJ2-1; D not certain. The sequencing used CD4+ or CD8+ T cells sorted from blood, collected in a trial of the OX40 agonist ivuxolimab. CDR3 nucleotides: TGTGCCAGTACGGTAACAGCCTCCTCCTACAATGAGCAGTTCTTC. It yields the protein CASTVTASSYNEQFF.